This T cell receptor beta chain was identified in a study of T cell responses to AZD1222 COVID-19 vaccine. In the study overall: Pooling was applied to second doses at about 4 or about 12 weeks.

In regard to this clone: What it binds is unknown.

V was clipped by 11 bases and J by 10 bases, with 15 bases between them. The germline gives CDR1 SEHNR, CDR2 FQNEAQ (reference sequence). The CDR3 totals 11 residues. Points from the study as a whole: In a largely white British group with more females than males, clonal diversity was possibly underestimated. Vaccination with two AZD1222 doses was followed by a rise in Spike-specific TCR breadth and depth.

The method was immunoSEQ multiplex PCR; TCRdb's version includes in-frame clones alone and lacks a portion of them. The sample holds about 120,000 clones, roughly 87% seen once. This sequence originates from an adult in good health. V and J are TRBV7-9 and TRBJ2-1; tentative D call: TRBD1 (5 bases). Sequenced here: peripheral blood, sampled on day 0 of AZD1222 vaccination. CDR3 nucleotide sequence: TGTGCCGGCACCCCGGCAGGGGAGCAGTTCTTC. It yields the protein CAGTPAGEQFF.